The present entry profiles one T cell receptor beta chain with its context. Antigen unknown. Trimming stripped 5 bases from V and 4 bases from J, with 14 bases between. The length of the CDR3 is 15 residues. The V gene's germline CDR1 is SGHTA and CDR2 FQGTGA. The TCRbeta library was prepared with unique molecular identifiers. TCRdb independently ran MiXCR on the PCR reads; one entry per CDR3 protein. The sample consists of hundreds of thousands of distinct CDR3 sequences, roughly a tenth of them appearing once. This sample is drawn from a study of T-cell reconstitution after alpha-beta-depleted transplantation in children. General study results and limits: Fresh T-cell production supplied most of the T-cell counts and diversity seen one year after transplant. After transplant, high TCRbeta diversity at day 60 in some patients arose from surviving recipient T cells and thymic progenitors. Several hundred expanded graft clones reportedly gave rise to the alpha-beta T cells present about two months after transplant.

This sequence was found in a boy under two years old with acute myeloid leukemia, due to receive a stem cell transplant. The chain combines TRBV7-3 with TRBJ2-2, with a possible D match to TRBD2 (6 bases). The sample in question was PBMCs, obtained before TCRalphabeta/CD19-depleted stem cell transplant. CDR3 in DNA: TGTGCCAGCAGCCCTAAGCGGGCCGGCACCGGGGAGCTGTTTTTT. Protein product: CASSPKRAGTGELFF.